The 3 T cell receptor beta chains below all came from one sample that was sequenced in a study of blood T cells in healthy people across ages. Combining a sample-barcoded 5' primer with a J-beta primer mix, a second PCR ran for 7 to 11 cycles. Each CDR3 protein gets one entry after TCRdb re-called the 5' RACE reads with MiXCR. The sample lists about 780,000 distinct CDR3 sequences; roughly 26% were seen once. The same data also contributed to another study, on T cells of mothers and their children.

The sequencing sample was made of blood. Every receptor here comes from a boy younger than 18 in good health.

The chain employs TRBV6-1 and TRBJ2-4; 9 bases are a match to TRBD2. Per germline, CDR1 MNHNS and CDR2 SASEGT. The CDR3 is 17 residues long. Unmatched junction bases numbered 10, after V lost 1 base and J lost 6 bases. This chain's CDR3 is CASSEDRAGGPVNIQYF. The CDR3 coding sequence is TGTGCCAGCAGTGAAGATCGGGCGGGGGGGCCTGTAAACATTCAGTACTTC.

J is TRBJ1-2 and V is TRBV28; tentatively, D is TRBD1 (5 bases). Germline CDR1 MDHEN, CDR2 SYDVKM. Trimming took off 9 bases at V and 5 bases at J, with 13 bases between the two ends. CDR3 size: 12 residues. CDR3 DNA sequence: TGTGCCAGTAACCAAGGGGCTTATGGCTACACCTTC. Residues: CASNQGAYGYTF.

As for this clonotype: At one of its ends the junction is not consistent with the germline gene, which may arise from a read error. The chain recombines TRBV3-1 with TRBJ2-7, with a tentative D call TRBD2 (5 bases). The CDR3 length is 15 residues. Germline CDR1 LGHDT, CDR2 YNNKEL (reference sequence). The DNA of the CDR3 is TGTGCCTGCAGCCAAGTAAAGCGGAGCTCCTACGAGCAGTACTTC. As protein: CACSQVKRSSYEQYF.